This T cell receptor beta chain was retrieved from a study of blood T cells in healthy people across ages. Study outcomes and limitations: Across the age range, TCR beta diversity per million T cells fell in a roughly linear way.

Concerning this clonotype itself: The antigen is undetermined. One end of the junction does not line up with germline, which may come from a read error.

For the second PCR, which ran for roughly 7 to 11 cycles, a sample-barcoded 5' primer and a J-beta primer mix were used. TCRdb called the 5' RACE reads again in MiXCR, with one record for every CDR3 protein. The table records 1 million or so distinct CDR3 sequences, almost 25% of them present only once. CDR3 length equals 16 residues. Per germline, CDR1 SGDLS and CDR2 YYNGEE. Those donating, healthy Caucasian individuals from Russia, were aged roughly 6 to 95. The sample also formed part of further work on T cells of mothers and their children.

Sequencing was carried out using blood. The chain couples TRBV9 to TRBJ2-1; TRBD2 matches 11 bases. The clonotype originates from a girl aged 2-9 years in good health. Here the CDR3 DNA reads TGTGCCAGCAGCGCAGGGACTAGCGGTACCTACGATGAGCAGTTCTTC. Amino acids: CASSAGTSGTYDEQFF.